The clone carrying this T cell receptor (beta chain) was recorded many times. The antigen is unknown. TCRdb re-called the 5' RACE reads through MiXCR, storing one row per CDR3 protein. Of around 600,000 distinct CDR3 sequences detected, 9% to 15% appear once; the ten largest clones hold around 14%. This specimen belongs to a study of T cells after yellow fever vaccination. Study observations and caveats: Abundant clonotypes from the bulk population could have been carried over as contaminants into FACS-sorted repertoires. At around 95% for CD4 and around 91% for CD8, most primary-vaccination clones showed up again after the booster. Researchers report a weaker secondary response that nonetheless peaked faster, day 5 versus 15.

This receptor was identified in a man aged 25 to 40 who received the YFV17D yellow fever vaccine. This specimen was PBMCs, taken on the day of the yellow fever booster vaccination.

The CDR3 DNA reads TGCAGCGGGTATAGCCTGGGGAGCTACGAGCAGTACTTC. Translated: CSGYSLGSYEQYF. This chain connects TRBV29-1 to TRBJ2-7, with a tentative D call TRBD2 (5 bases). The V and J ends lost 7 bases and 3 bases respectively, with 16 bases between them. Looked up from germline, CDR1 is SQVTM and CDR2 is ANQGSEA. The CDR3 covers 13 residues.